The 14 T cell receptor beta chains in this list originate from one sample, sequenced in a study of cytomegalovirus exposure and HLA in healthy donors. It was with 60 Vbeta and 13 Jbeta primers that the PCR ran. The method was immunoSEQ multiplex PCR; TCRdb's version includes in-frame clones alone and lacks a portion of them. There are about 200,000 clones in the sample; approximately 79% occur only once, and roughly 1.5% lies in the top ten. The sample taken for sequencing was PBMCs. These receptors were collected from a man in his fifties in good health and CMV-seronegative.

This clone showed up just a few times. This chain uses TRBV28 with TRBJ2-7; maybe TRBD2 (5 bases). The CDR3 has 14 residues. Germline V gene data show CDR1 as MDHEN and CDR2 as SYDVKM. V lost 6 bases, J lost 1 base, and 13 bases lay in between. DNA for the CDR3: TGTGCCAGCAGAGGTCTAGGAGGATCCTACGAGCAGTACTTC. This encodes CASRGLGGSYEQYF.

Concerning this clone itself: This specimen includes other DNA sequences encoding the same CDR3. V is TRBV28 and J is TRBJ2-3; the match to TRBD2 covers 7 bases. After removal of 3 bases from V and 3 bases from J, the junction contained 6 bases not matched to a gene. The germline V gene has CDR1 MDHEN and CDR2 SYDVKM. CDR3 size: 15 residues. In DNA form, the CDR3 reads TGTGCCAGCAGTTTGGGAGGGTTAGGGACAGATACGCAGTATTTT. Residues: CASSLGGLGTDTQYF.

J is TRBJ1-1 and V is TRBV27, with D hard to call. Between the trimmed V and J ends, which lost 7 bases and 5 bases, there was a span of 17 bases. The CDR3 runs to 14 residues. Germline V gene data show CDR1 as MNHEY and CDR2 as SMNVEV (reference sequence). CDR3 loop: CASKKTERRTEAFF. The CDR3, as DNA: TGTGCCAGCAAAAAGACCGAAAGGAGGACTGAAGCTTTCTTT.

The chain carries TRBV18 and TRBJ2-7, with D maybe TRBD2 (5 bases). This CDR3 region has 14 residues. Trimming left V 4 bases short and J 2 bases short, with 12 bases between. The germline V gene encodes CDR1 KGHSH and CDR2 LQKENI. The CDR3 region has the DNA TGTGCCAGCTCACTGGAGCGACTAACCTACGAGCAGTACTTC. As protein: CASSLERLTYEQYF.

The rearrangement joins TRBV14 to TRBJ1-1; D is undetermined. Germline values: CDR1 SGHDN, CDR2 FVKESK. Trimming cost V 0 bases and J 5 bases, with 7 bases left between them. The CDR3 is 13 residues long. DNA for the CDR3: TGTGCCAGCAGCCAAGATATTCGGACTGAAGCTTTCTTT. Translated, it gives CASSQDIRTEAFF.

V and J are TRBV27 and TRBJ2-3; 9 nucleotides agree with TRBD1. Germline V CDR1 and CDR2: MNHEY, SMNVEV (reference sequence). The length of the CDR3 is 18 residues. V gave up 7 bases and J gave up 0 bases; unmatched junction bases: 14. The CDR3 DNA sequence: TGTGCCAGCATAAACAGGGGGCGGAGGGGATCTAGCACAGATACGCAGTATTTT. Residues: CASINRGRRGSSTDTQYF.

The chain uses TRBV5-1 and TRBJ1-6; no definite D call. V was trimmed by 0 bases and J by 8 bases, leaving 12 bases between them. The CDR3 runs to 15 residues. The V gene's germline CDR1 is SGHRS and CDR2 YFSETQ. CDR3 loop: CASSLVTARDSPLHF. The CDR3 DNA is TGCGCCAGCAGCTTGGTTACGGCGAGGGATTCACCCCTCCACTTT.

This rearrangement joins TRBV15 to TRBJ2-5, with 9 bases fitting TRBD1. The assigned J gene may be wrong: the sequence end matches TRBJ2-7 better. The CDR3 length is 15 residues. Germline values: CDR1 LNHNV, CDR2 YYDKDF (reference sequence). The CDR3 DNA reads as TGTGCCACCAGCAGCCGACAGGGGGTCGTCTACGAGCAGTACTTC. This sequence encodes CATSSRQGVVYEQYF.

The chain is built from TRBV19 and TRBJ1-2, with a weak D call TRBD1 (6 bases). The CDR3 totals 14 residues. V lost 3 bases to trimming and J lost 0 bases, with 8 bases between them. Germline V gene lookup returns CDR1 LNHDA and CDR2 SQIVND (reference sequence). The CDR3 nucleotides are TGTGCCAGTAGTATTGGACAGACTAACTATGGCTACACCTTC. Its translation is CASSIGQTNYGYTF.

The chain couples TRBV9 to TRBJ1-4; TRBD1 is a possible D gene (6 bases). Germline assignment: CDR1 SGDLS and CDR2 YYNGEE. The CDR3 is 15 residues long. The germline V and J ends were trimmed by 1 base and 8 bases, with 15 bases remaining between them. This chain's CDR3 is CASSVRTGLGEKLFF. The CDR3 DNA follows: TGTGCCAGCAGCGTAAGAACAGGGCTCGGGGAAAAACTGTTTTTT.

This clone appeared a single time. This rearrangement joins TRBV4-2 to TRBJ2-7, with 12 bases aligning to TRBD2. Germline lookup yields CDR1 LGHNA and CDR2 YNFKEQ. CDR3 size: 17 residues. V lost 0 bases and J lost 7; bases outside the gene matches: 10. CDR3 region: CASSQDKRLAGVGEQYF. The CDR3 DNA reads as TGTGCCAGCAGCCAAGATAAGAGACTAGCGGGAGTAGGTGAGCAGTACTTC.

Concerning this clone itself: The germline gene is not matched at one end of the junction; a read error may be the cause. This chain links TRBV2 with TRBJ1-2; no clear D. The germline V gene encodes CDR1 SNHLY and CDR2 FYNNEI. CDR3 length equals 15 residues. CDR3 residues: CASSEGSRFNYGCTF. The CDR3 DNA reads TGTGCCAGCAGTGAAGGGTCCCGATTTAACTATGGCTGCACCTTC.

The rearrangement joins TRBV4-1 to TRBJ2-1; TRBD2 agrees at 7 bases. Germline V gives CDR1 MGHRA, CDR2 YSYEKL. The J segment lost 0 bases and the V segment lost 1 base, leaving 9 bases of the junction unmatched. This CDR3 has 18 residues. The CDR3 protein is CASSQGGGRGFSYNEQFF. The CDR3 nucleotides are TGCGCCAGCAGCCAAGGGGGAGGGAGGGGCTTCTCCTACAATGAGCAGTTCTTC.

The J gene is TRBJ2-2, the V gene TRBV6-6, with D tentatively TRBD2 (5 bases). Germline V CDR1 and CDR2: MNHNY, SVGAGI (reference sequence). Deletions cut 6 bases from V and 1 base from J, with 9 bases between. The CDR3 covers 14 residues. The CDR3 region has the DNA TGTGCCAGCAGAATTAGCGAGAACACCGGGGAGCTGTTTTTT. This codes for CASRISENTGELFF.